This TCR beta chain was recorded in a study of a mutant IDH1 vaccine in newly diagnosed glioma. Overall study context: Patients came in for eight vaccinations, in weeks 1, 3, 5, 7, 11, 15, 19 and 23. Antecedent treatment encompassed radiotherapy, temozolomide, or their combination; the majority received both.

With regard to this clone: The antigen is unknown.

General study findings and limits: Pseudoprogression apparently tracked independently of changes in top peripheral T cell clonotypes.

Time point described: week 23, last vaccination. In every dose of vaccine, 300 ug of mutant IDH1 20-mer peptide was given alongside topical imiquimod. New WHO grade 3 or 4 IDH1-mutant, ATRX-lost astrocytomas were present in all donors. This CDR3 contains 14 residues. J gave up 11 bases and V 5 bases, and 12 bases lay outside the gene matches. CDR1 and CDR2 (germline): MNHEY, SVGAGI. Produced via immunoSEQ multiplex PCR; TCRdb's table is partial and in-frame only. Found here are 60,000 to 100,000 clones, around 85% of them singletons; the top ten hold approximately 0.8%. The TCR was taken from a woman between 45 and 65 years old with glioma. This rearrangement joins TRBV6-5 to TRBJ2-5; 9 bases map to TRBD1. The source material was PBMCs, sampled from a glioma patient whose treatment included an IDH1 peptide vaccine. CDR3 region: CASSKRDRVSEQYF. The CDR3 nucleotides read TGTGCCAGCAGTAAACGGGACAGGGTCTCGGAGCAGTACTTC.